This record covers a single TCR beta chain. Generated by immunoSEQ multiplex PCR, the TCRdb table keeps only in-frame clones and is missing some. The sample holds around 140,000 clones, roughly 90% seen once. This entry is derived from a study of control samples from healthy donors and cancer patients. The source is a woman aged 50 to 60 in good health. The sequenced material came from blood.

CDR3 loop: CASRFLSFGEQYF. CDR3 coding DNA: TGTGCCAGCAGGTTCCTGAGTTTCGGGGAGCAGTACTTC. The rearrangement joins TRBV6-5 to TRBJ2-7; no firm D call. Trimming pared 6 bases from V and 7 bases from J, leaving 16 bases between. The CDR3 consists of 13 residues. Germline lookup yields CDR1 MNHEY and CDR2 SVGAGI.